Listed here are 22 T cell receptor beta chains from one sample, sequenced in a study of blood T cell repertoires in COVID-19. Repertoires were generated with immunoSEQ multiplex PCR, while TCRdb's copy carries only in-frame clones and drops some. The sample has roughly 250,000 clones; roughly nine tenths are singletons. Sequencing was carried out using peripheral blood. The receptor set was obtained from a woman aged 25 to 39 with COVID-19, enrolled during active disease.

The gene calls are TRBV3-1 (or the pseudogene TRBV3-2) and TRBJ2-7, with D possibly being TRBD2 (6 bases). The ends were cut back, 2 bases at V and 7 bases at J, with 21 bases in the middle. This CDR3 is built from 16 residues. The germline V gene encodes CDR1 LGHDT and CDR2 YNNKEL (reference sequence). Written as DNA, the CDR3 is TGTGCCAGCAGCCAATTCCGACTCCCTCCGGGAGATGAGCAGTACTTC. Residues: CASSQFRLPPGDEQYF.

This clone was observed a few times. The chain is built from TRBV12-1 and TRBJ2-2; the table assigns TRBD2, which was not confirmed against the DNA. TRBV12-1 is tagged as a pseudogene. The CDR3 consists of 15 residues. As DNA, the CDR3 is TGTGCCAGCAGCCCGCGGGGGCCCAACACCGGGGAGCTGTTTTTT. It specifies CASSPRGPNTGELFF.

The V call is TRBV7-9, the J call TRBJ2-2; no firm D call. Trimming took off 1 base at V and 5 bases at J, with 8 bases between the two ends. CDR3 length equals 14 residues. The germline CDR1 and CDR2 sequences are SEHNR and FQNEAQ (reference sequence). The CDR3 is CASSLVQLTGELFF. For the CDR3, the DNA is TGTGCCAGCAGCTTAGTACAGCTAACCGGGGAGCTGTTTTTT.

CDR3 in amino acids: CATSVGGSSYNEQFF. The CDR3 DNA is TGTGCCACCAGTGTTGGCGGGAGCTCCTACAATGAGCAGTTCTTC. The chain couples TRBV24-1 to TRBJ2-1; 7 bases fit TRBD2. With 5 bases clipped from V and 0 bases from J, the junction kept 3 bases outside the gene matches. Per the germline V gene, CDR1 is KGHDR and CDR2 is SFDVKD. This CDR3 has 15 amino acids.

The genes are TRBV9 and TRBJ1-4, with D possibly matching TRBD1 (6 bases). This CDR3 contains 17 residues. V was trimmed by 1 base and J by 2 bases, leaving 15 bases between them. Germline V gene lookup returns CDR1 SGDLS and CDR2 YYNGEE. The CDR3 spells CASSVSAGEGTNEKLFF. The CDR3 DNA sequence: TGTGCCAGCAGCGTAAGCGCAGGGGAGGGGACTAATGAAAAACTGTTTTTT. The full variable domain, rest sourced from reference TRBV9 and TRBJ1-4, is DSGVTQTPKHLITATGQRVTLRCSPRSGDLSVYWYQQSLDQGLQFLIQYYNGEERAKGNILERFSAQQFPDLHSELNLSSLELGDSALYFCASSVSAGEGTNEKLFFGSGTQLSVL.

The chain is built from TRBV7-9 and TRBJ2-2; D unclear. The CDR3 sequence is 11 residues long. Germline values: CDR1 SEHNR, CDR2 FQNEAQ (reference sequence). V dropped 5 bases and J dropped 5 bases, with 3 bases sitting between them. In nucleotides, the CDR3 is TGTGCCAGCAGCCTTACCGGGGAGCTGTTTTTT. It yields the protein CASSLTGELFF.

V gene TRBV5-6 combines with J gene TRBJ1-2; 7 bases line up with TRBD1. The J segment lost 3 bases and the V segment lost 3 bases, leaving 5 bases of the junction unmatched. CDR3 length: 14 amino acids. The germline V gene has CDR1 SGHDT and CDR2 YYEEEE. The CDR3 spells CASSSGDSHYGYTF. The CDR3 DNA is TGTGCCAGCAGCTCGGGGGACAGTCACTATGGCTACACCTTC.

The chain recombines TRBV7-2 with TRBJ1-2, with D perhaps matching TRBD1 (6 bases). V was cut by 1 base and J by 8 bases, with 14 bases left in between. The CDR3 is 14 amino acids. CDR1 SGHTA and CDR2 FQGNSA come from the germline V gene. CDR3 in amino acids: CASSLGRGARGYTF. The CDR3 coding sequence is TGTGCCAGCAGCTTAGGGCGGGGGGCGAGGGGCTACACCTTC. The complete variable domain, with remaining parts taken from reference TRBV7-2 and TRBJ1-2, reads GAGVSQSPSNKVTEKGKDVELRCDPISGHTALYWYRQSLGQGLEFLIYFQGNSAPDKSGLPSDRFSAERTGGSVSTLTIQRTQQEDSAVYLCASSLGRGARGYTFGSGTRLTVV.

This clone was detected only a few times. The CDR3 loop is CASSSTGANTGELFF. The CDR3 DNA sequence: TGTGCCAGCAGCTCGACAGGGGCGAACACCGGGGAGCTGTTTTTT. The V and J genes are TRBV7-9 and TRBJ2-2; 8 bases are a match to TRBD1. Germline V CDR1 and CDR2: SEHNR, FQNEAQ (reference sequence). J was trimmed by 0 bases and V by 4 bases; bases with no gene match: 1. CDR3 length: 15 residues.

The chain links TRBV20-1 to TRBJ2-7; 9 bases line up with TRBD2. With V trimmed by 3 bases and J by 1 base, 10 bases remained unmatched. CDR3 size: 16 residues. CDR1 and CDR2 (germline): DFQATT, SNEGSKA (reference sequence). CDR3 coding DNA: TGCAGTGCTAGTCCGTTGACTAGCGGAGCGTCCTACGAGCAGTACTTC. Translated, it gives CSASPLTSGASYEQYF.

The genes are TRBV5-1 and TRBJ1-2; maybe TRBD1 (6 bases). CDR1 and CDR2 from the germline V gene are SGHRS and YFSETQ. V dropped 3 bases and J dropped 4 bases, with 16 bases sitting between them. The CDR3 extends over 15 amino acids. CDR3 residues: CASSSSGGAFYGYTF. For the CDR3, the DNA is TGCGCCAGCAGCTCCTCGGGGGGCGCCTTCTATGGCTACACCTTC. Drawing the rest from reference TRBV5-1 and TRBJ1-2, the complete variable domain is KAGVTQTPRYLIKTRGQQVTLSCSPISGHRSVSWYQQTPGQGLQFLFEYFSETQRNKGNFPGRFSGRQFSNSRSEMNVSTLELGDSALYLCASSSSGGAFYGYTFGSGTRLTVV.

V is TRBV19 and J is TRBJ2-2; D remains unclear. Germline assignment: CDR1 LNHDA and CDR2 SQIVND (reference sequence). The CDR3 contains 13 residues. V was shortened by 3 bases and J by 4 bases, with 6 bases between the two germline ends. The CDR3 protein is CASSIGTTGELFF. The DNA for the CDR3 is TGTGCCAGTAGTATCGGTACCACCGGGGAGCTGTTTTTT.

The chain uses TRBV2 and TRBJ2-5; TRBD2 might be the D (6 bases). Looked up from germline, CDR1 is SNHLY and CDR2 is FYNNEI. Trimming took off 4 bases at V and 1 base at J, with 10 bases between the two ends. The CDR3 contains 14 residues. The CDR3 spells CASSVSSVQETQYF. CDR3 nucleotide sequence: TGTGCCAGCAGTGTATCTAGCGTCCAAGAGACCCAGTACTTC.

The genes are TRBV2 and TRBJ2-5; tentatively, D is TRBD1 (6 bases). The germline CDR1 and CDR2 sequences are SNHLY and FYNNEI. The V end lost 11 bases, the J end lost 0 bases, and 13 bases lay between the germline ends. The CDR3 is 13 amino acids. CDR3 protein: CAWGLAHQETQYF. The CDR3 nucleotides are TGTGCCTGGGGGCTAGCCCACCAAGAGACCCAGTACTTC.

The chain employs TRBV27 and TRBJ2-7; 11 bases line up with TRBD2. The CDR3 runs 15 residues. Germline lookup yields CDR1 MNHEY and CDR2 SMNVEV (reference sequence). V dropped 4 bases and J dropped 1; count of bases not matched to a gene: 3. The CDR3, as DNA: TGTGCCAGCAGTTCTACTAGCGGGGGTTCCTACGAGCAGTACTTC. This encodes CASSSTSGGSYEQYF.

This chain joins TRBV7-9 and TRBJ2-1, with D possibly matching TRBD1 (5 bases). CDR1 is SEHNR, CDR2 FQNEAQ, per germline (reference sequence). CDR3 length equals 15 residues. The ends were cut back, 3 bases at V and 0 bases at J, with 9 bases in the middle. The CDR3 coding sequence is TGTGCCAGCAGCTTCCAGGGTAGCTCCTACAATGAGCAGTTCTTC. This sequence encodes CASSFQGSSYNEQFF.

This clone was observed a few times. The chain recombines TRBV27 with TRBJ2-2; TRBD1 agrees at 8 bases. There are 15 residues in the CDR3. Germline CDR1 and CDR2: MNHEY and SMNVEV (reference sequence). V lost 6 bases and J lost 5; bases outside the gene matches: 8. The CDR3 is CASSPLTGGTGELFF. DNA for the CDR3: TGTGCCAGCAGCCCTCTTACAGGGGGGACCGGGGAGCTGTTTTTT.

V gene TRBV5-4 combines with J gene TRBJ1-2; TRBD1 matches 10 bases. Trimming cost V 2 bases and J 5 bases; bases outside gene matches: 3. The CDR3 runs to 14 residues. Germline CDR1 is SGHNT and CDR2 is YYREEE (reference sequence). The CDR3 nucleotides are TGTGCCAGCAGCTTTGGGACAGGGGTGTATGGCTACACCTTC. Translating gives CASSFGTGVYGYTF.

The chain has TRBV2 and TRBJ2-1; D gene uncertain. The CDR3 length is 13 residues. V lost 4 bases and J lost 6, with 10 bases in between. The germline CDR1 and CDR2 sequences are SNHLY and FYNNEI. The CDR3 region is CASSVYRPNEQFF. CDR3 nucleotides: TGTGCCAGCAGTGTCTACAGACCCAATGAGCAGTTCTTC.

The chain is built from TRBV20-1 and TRBJ2-1; D gene uncertain. The CDR3 runs to 10 residues. Germline V gene data show CDR1 as DFQATT and CDR2 as SNEGSKA (reference sequence). V gave up 5 bases and J gave up 7 bases, with 6 bases separating them. CDR3 region: CSAPLNEQFF. CDR3 sequence (DNA): TGCAGTGCTCCACTGAATGAGCAGTTCTTC.

The chain employs TRBV27 and TRBJ2-7, with 7 bases aligning to TRBD1. The CDR3 loop spans 13 amino acids. Per germline, CDR1 MNHEY and CDR2 SMNVEV (reference sequence). The V and J ends lost 7 bases and 5 bases, in that order; junction bases with no gene match: 8. The CDR3 nucleotides are TGTGCCAGCACCCCGGGACAGACTAACGAGCAGTACTTC. Translation: CASTPGQTNEQYF.

The V call is TRBV4-1, the J call TRBJ1-5, with D hard to call. Between the trimmed V and J ends, which lost 0 bases and 1 base, there was a span of 16 bases. CDR1 MGHRA and CDR2 YSYEKL come from the germline V gene. The CDR3 consists of 18 residues. This CDR3 reads CASSQDGPLSQSNQPQHF. The CDR3 DNA follows: TGCGCCAGCAGCCAAGATGGTCCCCTTTCCCAGAGCAATCAGCCCCAGCATTTT.